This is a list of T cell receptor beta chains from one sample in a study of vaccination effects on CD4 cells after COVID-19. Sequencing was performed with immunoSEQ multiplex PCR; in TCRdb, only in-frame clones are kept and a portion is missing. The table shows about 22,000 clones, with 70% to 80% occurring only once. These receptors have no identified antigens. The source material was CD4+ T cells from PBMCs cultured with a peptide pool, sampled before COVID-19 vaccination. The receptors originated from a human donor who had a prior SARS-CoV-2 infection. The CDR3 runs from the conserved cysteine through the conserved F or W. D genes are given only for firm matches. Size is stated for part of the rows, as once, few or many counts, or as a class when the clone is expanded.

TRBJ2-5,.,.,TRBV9,CASSVGAYDQETQYF,TGTGCCAGCAGCGTAGGGGCTTATGATCAAGAGACCCAGTACTTC
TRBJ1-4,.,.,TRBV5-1,CASSLGTNIGEKLFF,TGCGCCAGCAGCTTGGGGACTAATATAGGTGAAAAACTGTTTTTT
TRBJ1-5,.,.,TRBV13,CASSSPLDGLENQPQHF,TGTGCCAGCAGCTCCCCCCTGGACGGACTAGAGAATCAGCCCCAGCATTTT
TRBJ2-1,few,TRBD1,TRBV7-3,CASSIMGDREDEQFF,TGTGCCAGCAGCATAATGGGGGACAGGGAGGATGAGCAGTTCTTC
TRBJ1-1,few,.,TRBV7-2,CASSLSGVGNTEAFF,TGTGCCAGCAGCTTATCAGGGGTGGGAAACACTGAAGCTTTCTTT
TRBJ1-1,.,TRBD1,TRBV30,CAWSQGACTEAFF,TGTGCCTGGAGCCAGGGGGCATGTACTGAAGCTTTCTTT
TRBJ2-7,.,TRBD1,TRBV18,CASSPGTGSFDYEQYF,TGTGCCAGCTCCCCCGGGACAGGGAGTTTCGACTACGAGCAGTACTTC
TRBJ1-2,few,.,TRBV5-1,CASSLERVQGYTF,TGCGCCAGCAGCTTGGAGAGGGTCCAAGGCTACACCTTC
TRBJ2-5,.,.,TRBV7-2,CASSLRQTPSETQYF,TGTGCCAGCAGCTTAAGACAGACACCAAGTGAGACCCAGTACTTC
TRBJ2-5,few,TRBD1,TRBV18,CASSPLTGGRETQYF,TGTGCCAGCTCACCCCTTACAGGGGGACGAGAGACCCAGTACTTC
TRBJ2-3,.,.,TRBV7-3,CASSLTGIEDTQYF,TGTGCCAGCAGCTTGACAGGCATTGAAGATACGCAGTATTTT
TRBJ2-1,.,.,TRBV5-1,CASSLAPLGAYNEQFF,TGCGCCAGCAGCTTGGCCCCCCTAGGAGCATACAATGAGCAGTTCTTC
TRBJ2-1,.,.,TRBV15,CATGTANSYNEQFF,TGTGCCACCGGAACAGCCAACTCCTACAATGAGCAGTTCTTC
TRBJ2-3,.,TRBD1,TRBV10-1,CASSEGTGKTDTQYF,TGCGCCAGCAGTGAGGGGACAGGTAAAACAGATACGCAGTATTTT
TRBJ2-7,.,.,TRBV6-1,CASSEVTGSFAEQYF,TGTGCCAGCAGTGAAGTTACAGGGTCGTTTGCCGAGCAGTACTTC
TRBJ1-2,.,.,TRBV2,CASRLTWGGVYGYTF,TGTGCCAGCAGACTTACTTGGGGTGGCGTCTATGGCTACACCTTC
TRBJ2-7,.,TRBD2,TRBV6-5,CASSYSLAGTGEQYF,TGTGCCAGCAGTTACTCGCTAGCGGGTACGGGGGAGCAGTACTTC
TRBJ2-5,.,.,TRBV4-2,CASSQDKRGQETQYF,TGTGCCAGCAGCCAAGATAAAAGGGGGCAAGAGACCCAGTACTTC
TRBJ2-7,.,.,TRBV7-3,CASSPDGFYEQYF,TGTGCCAGCAGCCCGGACGGGTTCTACGAGCAGTACTTC
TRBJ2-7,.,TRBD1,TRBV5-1,CASSTGTGGNEQYF,TGCGCCAGCAGTACCGGGACAGGGGGTAACGAGCAGTACTTC
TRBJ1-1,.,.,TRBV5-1,CASSSPDRENTEAFF,TGCGCCAGCAGCTCGCCGGACCGGGAGAACACTGAAGCTTTCTTT
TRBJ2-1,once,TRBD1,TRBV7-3,CASSLTGTAYNEQFF,TGTGCCAGCAGCTTAACGGGGACAGCCTACAATGAGCAGTTCTTC
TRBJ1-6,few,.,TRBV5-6,CASSPGTPNSPLHF,TGTGCCAGCAGCCCCGGGACTCCTAATTCACCCCTCCACTTT